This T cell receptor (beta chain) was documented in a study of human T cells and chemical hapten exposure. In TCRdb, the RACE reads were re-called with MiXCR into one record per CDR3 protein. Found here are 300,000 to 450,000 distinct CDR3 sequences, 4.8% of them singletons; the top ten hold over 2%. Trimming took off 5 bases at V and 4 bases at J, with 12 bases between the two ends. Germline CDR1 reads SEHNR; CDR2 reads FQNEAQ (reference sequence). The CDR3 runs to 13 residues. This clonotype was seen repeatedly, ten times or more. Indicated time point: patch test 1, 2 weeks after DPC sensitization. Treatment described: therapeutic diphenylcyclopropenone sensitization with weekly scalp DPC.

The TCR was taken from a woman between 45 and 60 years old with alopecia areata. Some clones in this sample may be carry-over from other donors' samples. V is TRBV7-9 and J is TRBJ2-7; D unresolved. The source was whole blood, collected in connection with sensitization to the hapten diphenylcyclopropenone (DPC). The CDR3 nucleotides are TGTGCCAGCAGCCTACAGCCCGATTACGAGCAGTACTTC. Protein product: CASSLQPDYEQYF.